These 23 T cell receptor beta chains came from one sample sequenced in a study of cytomegalovirus exposure and HLA in healthy donors. PCR involved 60 Vbeta and 13 Jbeta primers. TCRdb keeps only in-frame clones here, not all; method: immunoSEQ multiplex PCR. The data show 150,000 to 200,000 clones, with approximately 81% seen just once and about 2% held by the top ten. Sequenced: PBMCs. The receptors come from a man younger than 35 in good health and CMV-seropositive.

The chain carries TRBV5-6 and TRBJ2-7; D is unclear. V was shortened by 2 bases and J by 6 bases, with 15 bases between the two germline ends. CDR1 SGHDT and CDR2 YYEEEE come from the germline V gene. The CDR3 loop spans 14 amino acids. This CDR3 reads CASSFSSRRLEQYF. The DNA for the CDR3 is TGTGCCAGCAGCTTTTCTAGTCGCCGTCTCGAGCAGTACTTC.

The rearrangement uses TRBV6-6 and TRBJ2-1; D possibly corresponds to TRBD2 (5 bases). Germline CDR1 reads MNHNY; CDR2 reads SVGAGI (reference sequence). The CDR3 covers 15 residues. V was cut by 9 bases and J by 0 bases, with 15 bases left in between. The CDR3 loop is CASGERASSYNEQFF. The CDR3 DNA reads as TGTGCCAGTGGGGAGAGGGCCAGCTCCTACAATGAGCAGTTCTTC.

The genes are TRBV2 and TRBJ2-5; a weak D match, TRBD1 (5 bases). The CDR3 is 14 amino acids. V lost 3 bases to trimming and J lost 2 bases, with 10 bases between them. Germline V lookup: CDR1 SNHLY, CDR2 FYNNEI. CDR3 nucleotides: TGTGCCAGCAGTGACAGGGCCGATCAAGAGACCCAGTACTTC. Amino acids: CASSDRADQETQYF.

The rearrangement links TRBV29-1 to TRBJ1-1; the match to TRBD1 covers 7 bases. Trimming removed 5 bases from V and 1 base from J; junction bases left unmatched: 4. The CDR3 extends over 13 amino acids. The germline V gene encodes CDR1 SQVTM and CDR2 ANQGSEA. CDR3 protein: CSVRDRENTEAFF. The CDR3 DNA follows: TGCAGCGTTCGGGACAGAGAGAACACTGAAGCTTTCTTT. Full variable domain (outside the CDR3, taken from reference TRBV29-1 and TRBJ1-1): SAVISQKPSRDICQRGTSLTIQCQVDSQVTMMFWYRQQPGQSLTLIATANQGSEATYESGFVIDKFPISRPNLTFSTLTVSNMSPEDSSIYLCSVRDRENTEAFFGQGTRLTVV.

This rearrangement joins TRBV18 to TRBJ1-1; no clear D gene. CDR1 is KGHSH, CDR2 LQKENI, per germline. The CDR3 totals 13 residues. The ends were cut back, 6 bases at V and 3 bases at J, with 11 bases in the middle. For the CDR3, the DNA is TGTGCCAGCTCGCCTGTACTGGACACTGAAGCTTTCTTT. It encodes CASSPVLDTEAFF.

This clone turned up a few times. The rearrangement links TRBV5-1 to TRBJ2-5, with 10 bases identical to TRBD1. The germline gives CDR1 SGHRS, CDR2 YFSETQ. V was clipped by 4 bases and J by 2 bases; unmatched bases: 11. This CDR3 contains 17 residues. The CDR3 sequence is CASSRDRGANVQETQYF. DNA of the CDR3: TGCGCCAGCAGCAGGGACAGGGGCGCAAACGTACAAGAGACCCAGTACTTC. Full variable domain (remainder filled in from reference TRBV5-1 and TRBJ2-5): KAGVTQTPRYLIKTRGQQVTLSCSPISGHRSVSWYQQTPGQGLQFLFEYFSETQRNKGNFPGRFSGRQFSNSRSEMNVSTLELGDSALYLCASSRDRGANVQETQYFGPGTRLLVL.

The CDR3 sequence: CASSTIREANSPLHF. The CDR3, as DNA: TGTGCCAGTAGTACGATTAGGGAGGCTAATTCACCCCTCCACTTT. The rearrangement links TRBV19 to TRBJ1-6; D is uncertain. CDR1 LNHDA and CDR2 SQIVND come from the germline V gene (reference sequence). The CDR3 covers 15 residues. V was cut by 4 bases and J by 6 bases, with 13 bases left in between.

The rearrangement links TRBV10-2 to TRBJ1-2; D not certain. The CDR3 is 13 amino acids. Looked up from germline, CDR1 is WSHSY and CDR2 is SAAADI. Trimming stripped 4 bases from V and 3 bases from J, with 9 bases between. The chain's CDR3 is CASSARVHYGYTF. The CDR3 bases are TGCGCCAGCAGTGCTAGAGTCCACTATGGCTACACCTTC.

Turning to this clone: Relative to the germline gene, one junction end is altered; a read error may explain this. CDR3 in amino acids: CASSDNRQGPSGANGLTF. For the CDR3, the DNA is TGTGCCAGCAGCGATAATAGACAGGGTCCCTCTGGGGCCAACGGCCTGACTTTC. The rearrangement links TRBV7-2 to TRBJ2-6, with 7 nucleotides matching TRBD1. The germline V gene has CDR1 SGHTA and CDR2 FQGNSA. The CDR3 covers 18 residues.

The chain carries TRBV11-2 and TRBJ1-4, with TRBD1 identical over 10 bases. Germline CDR1 is SGHAT and CDR2 is FQNNGV. The CDR3 has 15 amino acids. The V gene end was trimmed by 5 bases and the J gene end by 7 bases; junction bases not matched to a gene: 7. Here the CDR3 DNA reads TGTGCCAGCAGCCCCGGCGACAGGGGGCGTGAAAAACTGTTTTTT. It is translated as CASSPGDRGREKLFF.

The rearrangement uses TRBV2 and TRBJ1-2; 8 nucleotides align to TRBD1. V was clipped by 3 bases and J by 6 bases; unmatched bases: 9. Germline CDR1 and CDR2: SNHLY and FYNNEI. The CDR3 consists of 15 residues. The CDR3 region has the DNA TGTGCCAGCAGTGAGAGGGGACAGGACCTTCATGGCTACACCTTC. Protein product: CASSERGQDLHGYTF.

The chain links TRBV5-4 to TRBJ1-4; D gene ambiguous. Trimming took off 3 bases at V and 3 bases at J, with 12 bases between the two ends. CDR3 length: 15 residues. Germline V gene sequence: CDR1 SGHNT, CDR2 YYREEE (reference sequence). This CDR3 is CASSSRPGPNEKLFF. Here the CDR3 DNA reads TGTGCCAGCAGCTCGCGCCCGGGTCCTAATGAAAAACTGTTTTTT.

The gene calls are TRBV11-3 and TRBJ1-1, with D perhaps TRBD1 (6 bases). The ends were cut back, 5 bases at V and 5 bases at J, with 18 bases in the middle. The CDR3 loop spans 15 amino acids. Per the germline V gene, CDR1 is SGHNT and CDR2 is YENEEA. CDR3 amino acids: CASSPGGLTGTEAFF. CDR3 DNA: TGTGCCAGCAGCCCCGGGGGGCTCACGGGGACTGAAGCTTTCTTT.

The chain joins TRBV5-6 to TRBJ2-7, with D unresolved. The CDR3 covers 11 residues. Trimming took off 4 bases at V and 4 bases at J, with 6 bases between the two ends. Germline V gives CDR1 SGHDT, CDR2 YYEEEE. CDR3 sequence reads: CASSREYEQYF. The DNA for the CDR3 is TGTGCCAGCAGCCGTGAGTACGAGCAGTACTTC.

V is TRBV19 and J is TRBJ1-1; 10 nucleotides line up with TRBD1. The V gene end was trimmed by 6 bases and the J gene end by 4 bases; junction bases not matched to a gene: 5. The CDR3 has 14 amino acids. Germline-derived CDR1 and CDR2 are LNHDA and SQIVND (reference sequence). The CDR3: CASSSRDRGTEAFF. The CDR3 DNA reads as TGTGCCAGTAGCAGCCGGGACAGGGGCACTGAAGCTTTCTTT.

The chain employs TRBV7-2 and TRBJ2-7; 8 bases are shared with TRBD1. The CDR3 is 15 amino acids. V gave up 4 bases and J gave up 0 bases; unmatched junction bases: 5. Germline assignment: CDR1 SGHTA and CDR2 FQGNSA. CDR3 nucleotide sequence: TGTGCCAGCAGCTGGGGGACAGGCAGCTCCTACGAGCAGTACTTC. This encodes CASSWGTGSSYEQYF.

The chain is built from TRBV6-4 and TRBJ2-3; 8 bases are shared with TRBD1. The J segment lost 0 bases and the V segment lost 8 bases, leaving 4 bases of the junction unmatched. The CDR3 is 14 residues long. Germline CDR1 reads MRHNA; CDR2 reads SNTAGT. The CDR3: CASPQGASTDTQYF. CDR3 sequence (DNA): TGTGCCAGCCCGCAGGGGGCGAGCACAGATACGCAGTATTTT.

The V gene is TRBV29-1, the J gene TRBJ1-1, with 7 bases identical to TRBD1. Germline lookup yields CDR1 SQVTM and CDR2 ANQGSEA. The V gene end was trimmed by 4 bases and the J gene end by 7 bases; junction bases not matched to a gene: 3. The CDR3 is 11 residues long. CDR3 coding DNA: TGCAGCGTTGTCGGGACAGATGAAGCTTTCTTT. Translating gives CSVVGTDEAFF.

This clone came up a few times. The V call is TRBV9, the J call TRBJ2-1, with 13 bases aligning to TRBD2. V lost 0 bases, J lost 5 bases, and 14 bases stayed unmatched. CDR1 SGDLS and CDR2 YYNGEE come from the germline V gene. This CDR3 comprises 20 residues. The CDR3 DNA is TGTGCCAGCAGCGTAGGCGGTACTAGCGGGGGGGCTCTCCCACACAATGAGCAGTTCTTC. Translated, it gives CASSVGGTSGGALPHNEQFF.

The rearrangement uses TRBV9 and TRBJ1-2, with D possibly matching TRBD1 (6 bases). Per germline, CDR1 SGDLS and CDR2 YYNGEE. The CDR3 length is 14 residues. Trimming removed 4 bases at V and 5 bases at J, with 15 bases between. CDR3 protein: CASSPPGTPYGYTF. The CDR3, as DNA: TGTGCCAGCAGCCCCCCCGGGACACCTTATGGCTACACCTTC.

The V and J genes are TRBV18 and TRBJ2-7, with 7 bases matching TRBD1. Germline V lookup: CDR1 KGHSH, CDR2 LQKENI. V dropped 3 bases and J dropped 6; count of bases not matched to a gene: 11. The CDR3 consists of 15 residues. The CDR3 loop reads CASSPPQGTEGEQYF. In nucleotides, the CDR3 is TGTGCCAGCTCACCTCCACAAGGGACAGAGGGCGAGCAGTACTTC.

The CDR3 DNA reads TGTGCCAGCAGCCGCCCGGACAGGGGGCAGTACGAGCAGTACTTC. This translates into CASSRPDRGQYEQYF. The chain employs TRBV5-8 and TRBJ2-7; 11 positions agree with TRBD1. V lost 4 bases to trimming and J lost 4 bases; unmatched junction nucleotides: 7. Germline CDR1 SGHTS, CDR2 YDEGEE. CDR3 length: 15 residues.

CDR3 sequence reads: CASFADLYQETQYF. As DNA, the CDR3 is TGTGCCAGCTTCGCGGACTTATACCAAGAGACCCAGTACTTC. The V and J genes are TRBV6-1 and TRBJ2-5; tentative D call: TRBD2 (5 bases). The V gene's germline CDR1 is MNHNS and CDR2 SASEGT. The CDR3 runs to 14 residues. V shed 8 bases and J shed 0 bases, with 13 bases lying between them.